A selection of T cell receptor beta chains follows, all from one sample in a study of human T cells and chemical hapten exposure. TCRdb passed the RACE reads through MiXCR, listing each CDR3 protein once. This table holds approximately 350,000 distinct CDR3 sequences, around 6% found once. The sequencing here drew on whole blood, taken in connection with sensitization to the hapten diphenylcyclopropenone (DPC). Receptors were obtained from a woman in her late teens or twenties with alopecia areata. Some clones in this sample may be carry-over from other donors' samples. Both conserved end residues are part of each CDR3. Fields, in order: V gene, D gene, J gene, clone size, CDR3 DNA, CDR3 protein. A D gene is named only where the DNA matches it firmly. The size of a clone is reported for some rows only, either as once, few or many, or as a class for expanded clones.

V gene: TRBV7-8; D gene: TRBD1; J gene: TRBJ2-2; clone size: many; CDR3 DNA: TGTGCCAGCAGCTTTACAAACCCGGGACAGGGTCCCACCGGGGAGCTGTTTTTT; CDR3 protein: CASSFTNPGQGPTGELFF
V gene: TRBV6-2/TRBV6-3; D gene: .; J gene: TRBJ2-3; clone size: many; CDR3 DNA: TGTGCCAGCAGTTGGGGATACACAGATACGCAGTATTTT; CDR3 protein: CASSWGYTDTQYF
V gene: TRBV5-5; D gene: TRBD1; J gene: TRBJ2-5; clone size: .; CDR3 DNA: TGTGCCAGCGGGACAGGGGGCCCCCAGGAGACCCAGTACTTC; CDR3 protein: CASGTGGPQETQYF
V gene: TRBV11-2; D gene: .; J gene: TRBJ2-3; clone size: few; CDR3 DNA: TGTGCCAGCAGATCCCGGGCCTCCACAGATACGCAGTATTTT; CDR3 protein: CASRSRASTDTQYF
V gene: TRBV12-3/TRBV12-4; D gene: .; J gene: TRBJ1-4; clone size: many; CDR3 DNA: TGTGCCAGCAGTTCAGGGGTAGGACGCGAAAAACTGTTTTTT; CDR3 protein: CASSSGVGREKLFF
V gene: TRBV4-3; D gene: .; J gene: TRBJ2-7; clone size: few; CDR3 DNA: TGCGCCAGCAGCCAAGATTTGACTCCCGAGCAGTACTTC; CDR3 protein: CASSQDLTPEQYF
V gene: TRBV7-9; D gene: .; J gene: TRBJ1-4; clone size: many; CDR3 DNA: TGTGCCAGCAGCTTAGCGTGGCCGGTCTCTAATGAAAAACTGTTTTTT; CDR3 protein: CASSLAWPVSNEKLFF
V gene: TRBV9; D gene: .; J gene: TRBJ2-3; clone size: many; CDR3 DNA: TGTGCCAGCAGCGTAGCTAAAGGAGGATATCGACCCATAGGCACAGATACGCAGTATTTT; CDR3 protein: CASSVAKGGYRPIGTDTQYF
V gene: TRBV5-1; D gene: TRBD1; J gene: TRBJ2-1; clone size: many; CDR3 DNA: TGCGCCAGCAGCTTTGGGACAGGCCACAATGAGCAGTTCTTC; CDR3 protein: CASSFGTGHNEQFF
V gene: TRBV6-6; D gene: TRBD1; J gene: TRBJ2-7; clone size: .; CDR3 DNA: TGTGCCAGCAGTTACTCCCCGCCGGGACAGGGAGGCGAGCAGTACTTC; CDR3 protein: CASSYSPPGQGGEQYF
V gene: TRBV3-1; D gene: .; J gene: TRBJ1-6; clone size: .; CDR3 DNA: TGTGCCAGCAGCCAAGGATCTAGGCCTTATTCACCCCTCCACTTT; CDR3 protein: CASSQGSRPYSPLHF
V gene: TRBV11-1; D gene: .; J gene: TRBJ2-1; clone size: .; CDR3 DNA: TGTGCCAGCAGCCCTCCGGGAAGGGCTAACAATGAGCAGTTCTTC; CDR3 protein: CASSPPGRANNEQFF
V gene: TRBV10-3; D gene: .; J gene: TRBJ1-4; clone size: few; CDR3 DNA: TGTGCCATCGCCCCTGGGCGTACAACTAATGAAAAACTGTTTTTT; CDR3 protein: CAIAPGRTTNEKLFF
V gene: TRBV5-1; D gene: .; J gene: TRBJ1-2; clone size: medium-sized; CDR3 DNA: TGCGCCAGCAGCTTGGAAGGGGCAGATCTGGACTATGGCTACACCTTC; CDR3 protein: CASSLEGADLDYGYTF